This T cell receptor beta chain was obtained from a study of PD-1 blockade in mismatch repair-deficient tumors. PCR or immunohistochemistry showed mismatch repair deficiency in every enrolled patient. Measured with immunoSEQ multiplex PCR; TCRdb has only the in-frame clones, and not every one. The table includes around 23,000 clones, 83% detected once. Trimming stripped 2 bases from V and 0 bases from J, with 11 bases between. Per germline, CDR1 MNHEY and CDR2 SMNVEV (reference sequence). This CDR3 contains 15 residues. The chain is built from TRBV27 and TRBJ2-7; tentative D call: TRBD2 (5 bases). The material sequenced was peripheral blood, taken 12 weeks after starting pembrolizumab. The origin of this receptor is an adult with mismatch repair-deficient cancer. The CDR3 DNA reads as TGTGCCAGCAGTTTAGAATTAGGGAGCTCCTACGAGCAGTACTTC. This gives the protein CASSLELGSSYEQYF.